The clone carrying this TCR beta chain was observed a few times. The antigen is not known. RNA transcripts were the template for amplifying TCR beta CDR3 regions. The HTBI primer set drove a first-round RT-PCR of the TCR CDR3. TCRdb independently ran MiXCR on the multiplex PCR reads; one entry per CDR3 protein. The sample yields under 600,000 distinct CDR3 sequences, around 16% seen once. This sample was taken from a study of T cells in Graves' hyperthyroidism and ophthalmopathy. Findings and caveats of the study: Most clonotypes that expanded in the thyroid above 0.001 also showed up in blood.

Source material for PBMCs was around 10 ml fresh peripheral blood. This CDR3 has 15 residues. The J segment lost 4 bases and the V segment lost 1 base, leaving 4 bases of the junction unmatched. Germline assignment: CDR1 SGDLS and CDR2 YYNGEE. Sequences were obtained from blood. The clonotype comes from a middle-aged woman with Graves' ophthalmopathy. The J gene is TRBJ2-1, the V gene TRBV9; TRBD2 matches at 8 bases. CDR3 sequence: CASSVSTSAYNEQFF. DNA of the CDR3: TGTGCCAGCAGCGTATCGACTAGCGCTTACAATGAGCAGTTCTTC.